This TCR beta chain was sequenced for a study of CD8 T cells in ankylosing spondylitis. Findings and limits, study-wide: From matched ankylosing spondylitis synovial fluid, disease-linked clones were reportedly recovered at significantly enriched levels.

Trimming stripped 6 bases from V and 7 bases from J, with 12 bases between. The CDR3 consists of 13 residues. In germline, CDR1 is MDHEN, CDR2 SYDVKM. In making TCR beta libraries, quantitative 5'-RACE with molecular barcodes was used. Via MiXCR, TCRdb re-called the 5' RACE reads, giving one row per CDR3 protein. The data show around 100,000 distinct CDR3 sequences, less than 25% seen once. This clonotype was seen a handful of times. No antigen is known for it. The sequenced material came from synovial fluid, either unsorted or a sorted T cell fraction (not recorded which). This TCR was sampled from a male donor with ankylosing spondylitis. The V gene is TRBV28, the J gene TRBJ1-4; D is perhaps TRBD1 (5 bases). In DNA, the CDR3 is TGTGCCAGCAGAGGACACCCCGGTGAAAAACTGTTTTTT. It yields the protein CASRGHPGEKLFF. The whole variable domain, remainder taken from reference TRBV28 and TRBJ1-4, is DVKVTQSSRYLVKRTGEKVFLECVQDMDHENMFWYRQDPGLGLRLIYFSYDVKMKEKGDIPEGYSVSREKKERFSLILESASTNQTSMYLCASRGHPGEKLFFGSGTQLSVL.